Following are 3 T cell receptor beta chains from one sample sequenced in a study of blood T cell repertoires in COVID-19. TCRdb's copy holds only in-frame clones and misses some; the assay was immunoSEQ multiplex PCR. The sample lists about 110,000 clones, about 85% occurring once. The sequencing input was peripheral blood. These receptors were taken from a woman aged 70 to 79 with acute or convalescent COVID-19.

The chain couples TRBV5-1 to TRBJ1-6, with 7 bases fitting TRBD1. This CDR3 region has 15 residues. V was pared by 6 bases and J by 10 bases, with 13 bases of the junction left unmatched. In germline, CDR1 is SGHRS, CDR2 YFSETQ. CDR3 coding DNA: TGCGCCAGCACCACGGGACAGTCACCCGACTCACCCCTCCACTTT. Its protein is CASTTGQSPDSPLHF. Together with reference TRBV5-1 and TRBJ1-6, the CDR3 gives the full variable domain: KAGVTQTPRYLIKTRGQQVTLSCSPISGHRSVSWYQQTPGQGLQFLFEYFSETQRNKGNFPGRFSGRQFSNSRSEMNVSTLELGDSALYLCASTTGQSPDSPLHFGNGTRLTVT.

J is TRBJ1-2 and V is TRBV20-1, with D perhaps matching TRBD1 (6 bases). Looked up from germline, CDR1 is DFQATT and CDR2 is SNEGSKA (reference sequence). Trimming removed 3 bases at V and 7 bases at J, with 24 bases between. The CDR3 totals 16 residues. CDR3 nucleotides: TGCAGTGCTAGTAGGGACACCTACCGGGTTGGAGGTGGCTACACCTTC. It yields the protein CSASRDTYRVGGGYTF.

This clone has a single count. The gene calls are TRBV20-1 and TRBJ2-7; 9 bases match TRBD2. The trim removed 3 bases at V and 6 bases at J, leaving 9 bases unmatched. This CDR3 is built from 14 residues. CDR1 and CDR2 from the germline V gene are DFQATT and SNEGSKA (reference sequence). The CDR3 DNA sequence: TGCAGTGCTAGTAGGCGGGAGGGCCTCGGCGAGCAGTACTTC. Translation: CSASRREGLGEQYF.